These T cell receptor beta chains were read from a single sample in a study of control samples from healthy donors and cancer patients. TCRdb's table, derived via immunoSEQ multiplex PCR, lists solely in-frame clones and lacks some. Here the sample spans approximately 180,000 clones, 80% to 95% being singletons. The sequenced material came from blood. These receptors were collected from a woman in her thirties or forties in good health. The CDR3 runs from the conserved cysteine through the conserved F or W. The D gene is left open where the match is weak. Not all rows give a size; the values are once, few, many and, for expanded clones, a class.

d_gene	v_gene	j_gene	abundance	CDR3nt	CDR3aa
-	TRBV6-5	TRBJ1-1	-	TGTGCCAGCCGTCTCCGGGGGCAGCACACTGAAGCTTTCTTT	CASRLRGQHTEAFF
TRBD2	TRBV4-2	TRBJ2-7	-	TGTGCCAGCAGCCAAGACCTAGCGGGGTCCTACGAGCAGTACTTC	CASSQDLAGSYEQYF
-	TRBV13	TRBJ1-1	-	TGTGCCAGCAGCCCAGTGGGGGCCCAAGGGGACACTGAAGCTTTCTTT	CASSPVGAQGDTEAFF
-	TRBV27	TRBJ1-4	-	TGTGCCAGCAGTTTATGGGGGCGCGGTGAAAAACTGTTTTTT	CASSLWGRGEKLFF
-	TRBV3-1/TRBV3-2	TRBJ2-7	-	TGTGCCAGCAGCCAGGGGCCAAACGAGCAGTACTTC	CASSQGPNEQYF
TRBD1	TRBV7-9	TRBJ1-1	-	TGTGCCAGCATTACCGACAGGGAGGCCACTGAAGCTTTCTTT	CASITDREATEAFF
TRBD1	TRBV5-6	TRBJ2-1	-	TGTGCCAGCAGCCCAGGGGGTCGGCACGACAATGAGCAGTTCTTC	CASSPGGRHDNEQFF
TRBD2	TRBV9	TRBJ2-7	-	TGTGCCAGCAGCGGGACCGGGACTAATCTCTACGAGCAGTACTTC	CASSGTGTNLYEQYF
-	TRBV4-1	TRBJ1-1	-	TGCGCCAGCAGCCAAGATCTGTCGGTGTACGGGGGAAATAAGGGCACTGAAGCTTTCTTT	CASSQDLSVYGGNKGTEAFF
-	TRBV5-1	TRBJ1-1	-	TGCGCCAGCAGCTTGGACGGCAGGAAGAACACTGAAGCTTTCTTT	CASSLDGRKNTEAFF
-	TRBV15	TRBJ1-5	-	TGTGCCACCAGCAGAGAACAGGGCAATCAGCCCCAGCATTTT	CATSREQGNQPQHF
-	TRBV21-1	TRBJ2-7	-	TGTGCCAGCAGCACTCTGGACAGGCCTCCCTCCTACGAGCAGTACTTC	CASSTLDRPPSYEQYF
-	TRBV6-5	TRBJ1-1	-	TGTGCCAGCCGCTCAATTAACACTGAAGCTTTCTTT	CASRSINTEAFF
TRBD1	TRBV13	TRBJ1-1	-	TGTGCCAGCAGCACAGGACAGGGGCCGGCTGAAGCTTTCTTT	CASSTGQGPAEAFF
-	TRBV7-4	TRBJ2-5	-	TGTGCCAGCAGCTTGGAGGGACAGATCCAAGAGACCCAGTACTTC	CASSLEGQIQETQYF
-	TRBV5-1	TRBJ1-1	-	TGCGCCAGCAGCCACCCGATCGACACGATGAACACTGAAGCTTTCTTT	CASSHPIDTMNTEAFF
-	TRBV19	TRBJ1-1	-	TGTGCCAGTAGTATCCCCGGGGCTGAAGCTTTCTTT	CASSIPGAEAFF
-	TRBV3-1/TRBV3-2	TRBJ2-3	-	TGTGCCAGCAGCCCCGAGCGGTGGCCTGATACGCAGTATTTT	CASSPERWPDTQYF
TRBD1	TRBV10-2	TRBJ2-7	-	TGCGCCAGCAGTAACCGACAGGGCACGAGCTCCTACGAGCAGTACTTC	CASSNRQGTSSYEQYF
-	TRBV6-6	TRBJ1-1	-	TGTGCCAGCAATAGTAACGGCCCCCTGAACACTGAAGCTTTCTTT	CASNSNGPLNTEAFF
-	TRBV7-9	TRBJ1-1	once	TGTGCCAGCGTAAGGGGGAACACTGAAGCTTTCTTT	CASVRGNTEAFF
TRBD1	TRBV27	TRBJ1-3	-	TGTGCCAGCAGTCCCGGACAGGGAAGGGCTTCTGGAAACACCATATATTTT	CASSPGQGRASGNTIYF
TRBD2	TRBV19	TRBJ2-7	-	TGTGCCAGTAGTACTAGCGGGGGTACCTACGAGCAGTACTTC	CASSTSGGTYEQYF
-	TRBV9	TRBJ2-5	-	TGTGCCAGCAGCGTCGAGGGGTATGAGACCCAGTACTTC	CASSVEGYETQYF
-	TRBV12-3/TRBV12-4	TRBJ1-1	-	TGTGCCAGCAGTGCCGTACTGAACACTGAAGCTTTCTTT	CASSAVLNTEAFF
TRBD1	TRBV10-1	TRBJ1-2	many	TGCGCCAGCAGGTCGGGACAGGGAGTACGGTATGGCTACACCTTC	CASRSGQGVRYGYTF
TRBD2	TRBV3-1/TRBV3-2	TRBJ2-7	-	TGTGCCAGCAGCCCGCTAGCGGGGGGCCTCTACGAGCAGTACTTC	CASSPLAGGLYEQYF
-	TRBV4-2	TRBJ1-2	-	TGTGCCAGCAGCCAAGATGCAGGGGACGGCTACACCTTC	CASSQDAGDGYTF
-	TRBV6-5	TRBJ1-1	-	TGTGCCAGCAGTCGGGACAAGTACACTGAAGCTTTCTTT	CASSRDKYTEAFF
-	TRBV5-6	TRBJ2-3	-	TGTGCCAGCAGCTTGGGATACAAGGCTATCGTCACAGATACGCAGTATTTT	CASSLGYKAIVTDTQYF
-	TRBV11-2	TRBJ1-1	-	TGTGCCAGCAGCTTAGGGAGCCGGATGAACACTGAAGCTTTCTTT	CASSLGSRMNTEAFF
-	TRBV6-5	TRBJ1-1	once	TGTGCCAGCAGTTACCTAGAGGGGAACACTGAAGCTTTCTTT	CASSYLEGNTEAFF
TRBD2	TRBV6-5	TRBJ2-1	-	TGTGCCAGCAGGAGACTAGCGGGGGGGCATAATGAGCAGTTCTTC	CASRRLAGGHNEQFF
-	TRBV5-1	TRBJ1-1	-	TGCGCCAGCAGCTTCAGGGTACAGACTGAAGCTTTCTTT	CASSFRVQTEAFF
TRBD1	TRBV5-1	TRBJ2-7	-	TGCGCCAGCAGGGCCGGGACAGACTTTTACGAGCAGTACTTC	CASRAGTDFYEQYF
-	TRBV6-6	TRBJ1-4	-	TGTGCCAGCAGTTACGGAGGGGAAGTTGAAAAACTGTTTTTT	CASSYGGEVEKLFF
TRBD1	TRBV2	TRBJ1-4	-	TGTGCCAGCAGGGAACAGGGGGCTGGCGAAAAACTGTTTTTT	CASREQGAGEKLFF
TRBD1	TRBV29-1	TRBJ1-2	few	TGCAGCGTTGAAACAGGGGCCCTCGATGGCTACACCTTC	CSVETGALDGYTF